The present T cell receptor (beta chain) was sequenced within a study of blood T cell repertoires in COVID-19. About the research overall: The analysed material was cDNA or gDNA that came from T cells, B-cell-depleted T cells, or PBMCs.

Per the original methods: Scientists estimated how many nucleated cells there were by amplifying reference gene primers. Sequenced by immunoSEQ multiplex PCR; TCRdb stores in-frame clones only, minus some. V, J and clone size are taken as reported in that table, and D and trimming were inferred from the DNA itself. The table shows around 56,000 clones, with approximately 92% occurring only once. V was pared by 1 base and J by 7 bases, with 8 bases between. The CDR3 consists of 14 residues. Per the germline V gene, CDR1 is SGHTA and CDR2 is FQGTGA. The chain employs TRBV7-3 and TRBJ1-6; TRBD1 is a possible D gene (5 bases). The sample consisted of peripheral blood. This sequence was found in a man at least 80 years old with acute or convalescent COVID-19. CDR3 amino acids: CASSLMGQNSPLHF. CDR3 nucleotides: TGTGCCAGCAGCTTAATGGGGCAGAATTCACCCCTCCACTTT. The full variable domain, rest sourced from reference TRBV7-3 and TRBJ1-6, is GAGVSQTPSNKVTEKGKYVELRCDPISGHTALYWYRQSLGQGPEFLIYFQGTGAADDSGLPNDRFFAVRPEGSVSTLKIQRTERGDSAVYLCASSLMGQNSPLHFGNGTRLTVT.